The T cell receptor (beta chain) described here comes from a study of CD8+ T cells in alopecia areata. Extraction of RNA preceded its reverse transcription into cDNA, which served as the sequencing template. TCRdb's copy holds only in-frame clones and misses some; the assay was immunoSEQ multiplex PCR. The sample lists fewer than 150,000 clones; around four fifths were seen once. The CDR3 consists of 13 residues. V was trimmed by 8 bases and J by 1 base, leaving 14 bases between them. Germline values: CDR1 SQVTM, CDR2 ANQGSEA. This clone was counted only a few times. Its antigen is currently unknown. Study-wide results and limits: Clonality exceeded that of normal scalp in lesional scalp, most notably in alopecia totalis/universalis. Amid tofacitinib therapy, many expanded lesional clones stayed present in scalp and blood.

Treatment described: oral pan-JAK inhibitor, 5-10 mg twice daily. From alopecia areata patients, lesional scalp punch biopsies and peripheral blood were collected. The V gene is TRBV29-1, the J gene TRBJ1-2; D remains ambiguous. The sample consisted of CD8+ T cells sorted from blood, taken at week 4, from a patient treated with tofacitinib. This TCR derives from a human donor with alopecia areata. The chain's CDR3 is CSSDVADNYGYTF. CDR3 nucleotides: TGCAGCTCAGACGTCGCTGATAACTATGGCTACACCTTC.